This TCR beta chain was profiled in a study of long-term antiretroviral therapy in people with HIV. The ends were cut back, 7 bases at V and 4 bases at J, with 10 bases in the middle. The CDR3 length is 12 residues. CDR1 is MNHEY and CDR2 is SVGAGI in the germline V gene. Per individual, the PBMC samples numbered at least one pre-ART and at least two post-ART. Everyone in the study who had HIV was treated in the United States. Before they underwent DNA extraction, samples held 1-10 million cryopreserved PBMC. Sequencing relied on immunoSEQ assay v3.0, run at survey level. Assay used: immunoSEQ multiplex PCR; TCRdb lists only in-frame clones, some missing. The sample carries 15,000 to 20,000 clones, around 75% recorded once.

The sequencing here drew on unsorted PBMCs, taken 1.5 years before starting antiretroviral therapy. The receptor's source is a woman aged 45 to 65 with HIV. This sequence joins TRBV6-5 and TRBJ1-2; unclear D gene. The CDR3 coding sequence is TGTGCCAGCACCGACGGTCCCTATGGCTACACCTTC. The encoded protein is CASTDGPYGYTF.